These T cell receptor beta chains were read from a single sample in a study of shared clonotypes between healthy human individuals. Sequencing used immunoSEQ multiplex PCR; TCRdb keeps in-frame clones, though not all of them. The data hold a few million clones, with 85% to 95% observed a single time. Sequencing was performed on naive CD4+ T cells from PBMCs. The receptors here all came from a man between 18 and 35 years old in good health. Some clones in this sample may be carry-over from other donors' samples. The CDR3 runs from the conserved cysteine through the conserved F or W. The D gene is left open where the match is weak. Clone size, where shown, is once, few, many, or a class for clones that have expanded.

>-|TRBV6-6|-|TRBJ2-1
CASSKLQRGEQFF
TGTGCCAGCAGTAAATTACAGCGAGGTGAGCAGTTCTTC
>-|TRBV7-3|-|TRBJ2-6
CASSPDGPYSGANVLTF
TGTGCCAGCAGCCCGGACGGACCCTACTCTGGGGCCAACGTCCTGACTTTC
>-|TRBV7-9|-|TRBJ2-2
CASSPIRERDFNTGELFF
TGTGCCAGCAGCCCAATACGGGAACGGGACTTTAACACCGGGGAGCTGTTTTTT
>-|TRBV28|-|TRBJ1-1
CASSSSGSEAFF
TGTGCCAGCAGTTCATCCGGGAGTGAAGCTTTCTTT
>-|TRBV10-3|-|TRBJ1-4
CAISEGGELFF
TGTGCCATCAGTGAGGGAGGGGAACTGTTTTTT
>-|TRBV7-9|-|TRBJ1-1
CASSLSGNTEAFF
TGTGCCAGCAGCTTAAGTGGGAACACTGAAGCTTTCTTT
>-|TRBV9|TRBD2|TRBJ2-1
CASSYGRTSSYNEQFF
TGTGCCAGCAGCTACGGGAGGACCAGCTCCTACAATGAGCAGTTCTTC
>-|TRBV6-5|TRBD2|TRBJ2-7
CASSRTSGGSYEQYF
TGTGCCAGCAGTCGGACTAGCGGGGGTTCCTACGAGCAGTACTTC
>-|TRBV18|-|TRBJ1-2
CASSPERGYGGYTF
TGTGCCAGCTCACCAGAACGCGGGTACGGTGGCTACACCTTC
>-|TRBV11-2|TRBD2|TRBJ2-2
CASSLDGLGAGGTGELFF
TGTGCCAGCAGCTTAGATGGCCTGGGCGCCGGGGGGACCGGGGAGCTGTTTTTT
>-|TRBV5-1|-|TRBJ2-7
CASSFGGSAQSITYEQYF
TGCGCCAGCAGCTTCGGTGGTAGCGCCCAATCAATTACCTACGAGCAGTACTTC
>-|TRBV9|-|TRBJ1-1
CASSVFGAENTEAFF
TGTGCCAGCAGCGTTTTTGGAGCAGAGAACACTGAAGCTTTCTTT
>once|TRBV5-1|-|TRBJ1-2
CATSLTTGQNYGYTF
TGCGCCACCTCCTTGACGACAGGCCAAAACTATGGCTACACCTTC
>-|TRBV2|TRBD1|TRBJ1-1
CASSVEDRATEAFF
TGTGCCAGCAGTGTAGAAGACAGGGCCACTGAAGCTTTCTTT
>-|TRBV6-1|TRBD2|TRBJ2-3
CATLAGTSGSYTQYF
TGTGCCACCTTGGCGGGGACTAGCGGGAGTTATACGCAGTATTTT
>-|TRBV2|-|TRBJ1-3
CASSEAWGSINTIYF
TGTGCCAGCAGTGAAGCATGGGGATCTATAAACACCATATATTTT
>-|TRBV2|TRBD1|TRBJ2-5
CASSDYRGRETQYF
TGTGCCAGCAGTGACTACAGGGGGCGCGAGACCCAGTACTTC
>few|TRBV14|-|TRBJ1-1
CASSQEGRGRAEAFF
TGTGCCAGCAGCCAAGAGGGCAGGGGCAGGGCTGAAGCTTTCTTT
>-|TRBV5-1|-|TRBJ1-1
CASSLTVMNTEAFF
TGCGCCAGCAGCTTAACGGTAATGAACACTGAAGCTTTCTTT
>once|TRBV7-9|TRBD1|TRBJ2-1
CASSLGAGGYNEQFF
TGTGCCAGCAGCTTAGGGGCAGGGGGCTACAATGAGCAGTTCTTC
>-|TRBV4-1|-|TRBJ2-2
CASSQEAGARGGELFF
TGCGCCAGCAGCCAAGAGGCAGGGGCGAGGGGCGGGGAGCTGTTTTTT
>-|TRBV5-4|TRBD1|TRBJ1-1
CASSAEPGQGGNTEAFF
TGTGCCAGCAGCGCGGAACCGGGACAGGGTGGTAACACTGAAGCTTTCTTT
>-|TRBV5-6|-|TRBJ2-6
CASSAGSANVLTF
TGTGCCAGCAGTGCCGGGTCGGCCAACGTCCTGACTTTC
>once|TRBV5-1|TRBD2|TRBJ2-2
CASSPLAGQTGELFF
TGCGCCAGCAGCCCTCTAGCGGGGCAAACCGGGGAGCTGTTTTTT
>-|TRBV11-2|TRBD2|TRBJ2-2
CASSLGLAGVWELFF
TGTGCCAGCAGCCTGGGACTAGCGGGAGTTTGGGAGCTGTTTTTT
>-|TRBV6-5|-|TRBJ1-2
CASMLHGGRDYGYTF
TGTGCCAGCATGTTACATGGGGGGCGCGACTATGGCTACACCTTC
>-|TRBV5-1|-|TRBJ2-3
CASSLLGSGTDTQYF
TGCGCCAGCAGCTTGTTGGGTTCGGGCACAGATACGCAGTATTTT
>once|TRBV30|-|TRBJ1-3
CAWSDSGNTIYF
TGTGCCTGGAGTGACTCGGGAAACACCATATATTTT
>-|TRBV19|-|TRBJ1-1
CASSISGVTGGAFF
TGTGCCAGTAGTATTTCGGGGGTGACCGGCGGAGCTTTCTTT
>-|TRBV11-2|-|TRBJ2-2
CASSYVTGELFF
TGTGCCAGCAGCTATGTCACCGGGGAGCTGTTTTTT
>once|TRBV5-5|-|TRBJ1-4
CASSLPGDEKLFF
TGTGCCAGCAGCTTGCCAGGGGATGAAAAACTGTTTTTT
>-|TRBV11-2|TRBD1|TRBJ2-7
CASSPGTGGPYEQYF
TGTGCCAGCAGCCCCGGGACAGGGGGCCCCTACGAGCAGTACTTC
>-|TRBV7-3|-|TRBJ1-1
CASSRDTNTEAFF
TGTGCCAGCAGCCGGGACACGAACACTGAAGCTTTCTTT
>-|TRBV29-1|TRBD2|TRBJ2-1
CSVGLPGGKYNEQFF
TGCAGCGTTGGACTGCCGGGAGGCAAATACAATGAGCAGTTCTTC
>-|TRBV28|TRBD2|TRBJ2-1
CASSGTSGYNEQFF
TGTGCCAGCTCCGGGACTAGCGGATACAATGAGCAGTTCTTC
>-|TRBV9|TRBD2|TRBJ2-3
CASSLAGVTDTQYF
TGTGCCAGCAGCCTTGCGGGAGTCACAGATACGCAGTATTTT
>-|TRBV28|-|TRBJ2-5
CASSSGVPETQYF
TGTGCCAGCAGTTCAGGGGTCCCAGAGACCCAGTACTTC
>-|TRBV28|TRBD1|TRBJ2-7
CASSFQDRGGEQYF
TGTGCCAGCAGTTTTCAGGACAGGGGGGGCGAGCAGTACTTC
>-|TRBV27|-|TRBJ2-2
CASSHRGTGELFF
TGTGCCAGCAGTCATAGAGGCACCGGGGAGCTGTTTTTT
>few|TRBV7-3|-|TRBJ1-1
CASSFGGMNTEAFF
TGTGCCAGCAGCTTCGGCGGCATGAACACTGAAGCTTTCTTT